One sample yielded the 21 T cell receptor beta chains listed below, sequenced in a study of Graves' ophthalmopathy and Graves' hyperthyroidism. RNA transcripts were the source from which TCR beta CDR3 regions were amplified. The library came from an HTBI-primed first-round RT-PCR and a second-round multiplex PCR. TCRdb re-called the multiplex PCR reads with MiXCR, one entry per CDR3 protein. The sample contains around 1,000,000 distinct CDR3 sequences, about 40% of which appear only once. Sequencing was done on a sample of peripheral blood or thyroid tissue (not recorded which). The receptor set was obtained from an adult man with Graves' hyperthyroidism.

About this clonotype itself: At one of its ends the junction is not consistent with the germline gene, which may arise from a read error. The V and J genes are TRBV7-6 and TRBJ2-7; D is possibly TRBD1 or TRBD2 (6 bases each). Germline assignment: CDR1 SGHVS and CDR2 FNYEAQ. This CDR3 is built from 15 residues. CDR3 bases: TGTGCCAGCAGCTTAGGAGGGGGGAGCTCCTACGAGCAGTGCTTC. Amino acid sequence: CASSLGGGSSYEQCF.

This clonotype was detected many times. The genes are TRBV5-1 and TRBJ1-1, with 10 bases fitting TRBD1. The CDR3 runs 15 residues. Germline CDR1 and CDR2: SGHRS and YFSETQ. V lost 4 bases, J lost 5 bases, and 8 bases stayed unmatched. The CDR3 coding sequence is TGCGCCAGCAGCCAACGACAGGGGGCGAGGACTGAAGCTTTCTTT. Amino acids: CASSQRQGARTEAFF.

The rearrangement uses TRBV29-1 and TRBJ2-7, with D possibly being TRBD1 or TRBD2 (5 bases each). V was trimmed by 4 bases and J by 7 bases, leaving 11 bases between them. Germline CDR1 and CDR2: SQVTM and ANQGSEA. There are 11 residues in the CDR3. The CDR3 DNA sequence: TGCAGCGTTGTCGGGGACGGGGAGCAGTACTTC. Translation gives CSVVGDGEQYF.

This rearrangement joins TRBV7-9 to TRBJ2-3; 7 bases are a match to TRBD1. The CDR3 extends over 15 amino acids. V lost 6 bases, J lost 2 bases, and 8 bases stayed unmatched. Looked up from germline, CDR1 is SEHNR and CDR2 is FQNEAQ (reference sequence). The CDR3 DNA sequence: TGTGCCAGCAGTTTGGCGACAGGGTCCACAGATACGCAGTATTTT. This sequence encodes CASSLATGSTDTQYF.

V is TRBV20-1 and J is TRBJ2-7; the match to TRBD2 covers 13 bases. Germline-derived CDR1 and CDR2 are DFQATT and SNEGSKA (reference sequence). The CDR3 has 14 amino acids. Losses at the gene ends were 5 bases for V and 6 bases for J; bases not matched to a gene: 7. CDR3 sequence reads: CSAFTSGRAGEQYF. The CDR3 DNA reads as TGCAGTGCTTTCACTAGCGGGAGGGCCGGCGAGCAGTACTTC.

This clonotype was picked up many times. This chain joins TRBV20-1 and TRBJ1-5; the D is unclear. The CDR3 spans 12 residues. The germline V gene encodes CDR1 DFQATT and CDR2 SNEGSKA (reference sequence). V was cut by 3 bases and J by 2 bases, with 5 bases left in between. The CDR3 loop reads CSASRRNQPQHF. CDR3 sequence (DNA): TGCAGTGCTAGTCGGCGCAATCAGCCCCAGCATTTT.

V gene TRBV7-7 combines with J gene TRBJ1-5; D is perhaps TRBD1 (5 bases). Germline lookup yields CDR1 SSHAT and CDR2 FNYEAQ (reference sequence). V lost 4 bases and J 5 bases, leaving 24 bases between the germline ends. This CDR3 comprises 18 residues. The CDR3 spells CASSSTAGMGPNHQPQHF. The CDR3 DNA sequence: TGTGCCAGCAGCTCAACAGCCGGGATGGGGCCCAATCATCAGCCCCAGCATTTT.

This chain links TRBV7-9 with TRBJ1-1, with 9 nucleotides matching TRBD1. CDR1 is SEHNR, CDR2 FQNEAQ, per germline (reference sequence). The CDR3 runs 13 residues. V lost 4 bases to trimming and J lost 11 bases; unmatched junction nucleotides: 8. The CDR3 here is CASSSGTGPGAFF. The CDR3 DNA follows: TGTGCCAGCAGCTCCGGGACAGGGCCAGGGGCTTTCTTT.

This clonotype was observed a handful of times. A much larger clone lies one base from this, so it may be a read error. CDR3 nucleotides: TGTGCCAGTAGTAATGGTCTTCAGCCCCAGCATTTT. Its protein product is CASSNGLQPQHF. The rearrangement links TRBV19 to TRBJ1-5; D unresolved. This CDR3 contains 12 residues. Germline V gene lookup returns CDR1 LNHDA and CDR2 SQIVND (reference sequence). Between the trimmed V and J ends, which lost 4 bases and 6 bases, there was a span of 7 bases.

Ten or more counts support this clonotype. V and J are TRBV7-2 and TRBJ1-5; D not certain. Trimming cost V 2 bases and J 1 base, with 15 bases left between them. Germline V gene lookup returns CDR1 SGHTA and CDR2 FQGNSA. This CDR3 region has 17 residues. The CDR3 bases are TGTGCCAGCAGCTTATACCGGGCGGTTAGCAGCAATCAGCCCCAGCATTTT. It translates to CASSLYRAVSSNQPQHF.

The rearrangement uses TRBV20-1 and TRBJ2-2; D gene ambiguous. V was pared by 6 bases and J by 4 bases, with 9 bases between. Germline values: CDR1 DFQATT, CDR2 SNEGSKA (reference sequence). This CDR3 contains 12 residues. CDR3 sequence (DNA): TGCAGTGCCCCTTCGAGCACCGGGGAGCTGTTTTTT. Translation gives CSAPSSTGELFF.

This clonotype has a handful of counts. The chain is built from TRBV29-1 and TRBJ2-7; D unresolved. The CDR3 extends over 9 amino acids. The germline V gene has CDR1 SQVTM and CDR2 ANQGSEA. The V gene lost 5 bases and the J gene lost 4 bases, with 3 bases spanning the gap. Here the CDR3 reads CSVFYEQYF. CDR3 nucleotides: TGCAGCGTTTTTTACGAGCAGTACTTC.

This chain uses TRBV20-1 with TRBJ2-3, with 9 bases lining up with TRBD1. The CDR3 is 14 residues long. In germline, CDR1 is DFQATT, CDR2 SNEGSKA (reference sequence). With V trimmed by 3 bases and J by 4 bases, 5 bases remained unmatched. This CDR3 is CSARGDRVADTQYF. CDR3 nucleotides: TGCAGTGCTAGGGGGGACAGGGTGGCAGATACGCAGTATTTT.

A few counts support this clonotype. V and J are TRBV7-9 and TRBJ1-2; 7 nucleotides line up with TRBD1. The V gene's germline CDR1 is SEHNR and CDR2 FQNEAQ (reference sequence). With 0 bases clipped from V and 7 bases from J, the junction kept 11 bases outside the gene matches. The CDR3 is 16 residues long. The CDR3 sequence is CASSLALTGAKSGYTF. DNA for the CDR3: TGTGCCAGCAGCTTAGCGCTAACAGGGGCGAAAAGTGGCTACACCTTC.

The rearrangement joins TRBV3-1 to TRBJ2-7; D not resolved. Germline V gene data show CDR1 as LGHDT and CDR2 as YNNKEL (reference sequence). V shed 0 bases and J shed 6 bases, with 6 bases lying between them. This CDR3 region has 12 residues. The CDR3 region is CASSQDGPEQYF. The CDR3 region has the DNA TGTGCCAGCAGCCAAGATGGGCCCGAGCAGTACTTC.

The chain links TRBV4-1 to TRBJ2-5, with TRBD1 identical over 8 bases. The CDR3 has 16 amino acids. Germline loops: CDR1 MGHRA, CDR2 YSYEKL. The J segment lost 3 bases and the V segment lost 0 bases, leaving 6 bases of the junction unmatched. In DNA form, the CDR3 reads TGCGCCAGCAGCCAAGATCTCGGACAGGGAAAAGAGACCCAGTACTTC. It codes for CASSQDLGQGKETQYF.

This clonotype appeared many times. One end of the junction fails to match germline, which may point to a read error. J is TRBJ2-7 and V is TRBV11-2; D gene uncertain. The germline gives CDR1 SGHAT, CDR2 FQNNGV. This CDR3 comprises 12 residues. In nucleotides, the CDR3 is TGTGCCAGCGGCTTACGATCCTACGAGCAGTACTTC. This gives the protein CASGLRSYEQYF.

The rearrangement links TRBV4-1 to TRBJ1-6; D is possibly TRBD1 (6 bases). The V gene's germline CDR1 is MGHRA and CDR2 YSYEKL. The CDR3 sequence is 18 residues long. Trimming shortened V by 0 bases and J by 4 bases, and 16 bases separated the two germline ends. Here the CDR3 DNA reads TGCGCCAGCAGCCAAGATTGGGGGCTGGGGGTTTATAATTCACCCCTCCACTTT. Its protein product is CASSQDWGLGVYNSPLHF.

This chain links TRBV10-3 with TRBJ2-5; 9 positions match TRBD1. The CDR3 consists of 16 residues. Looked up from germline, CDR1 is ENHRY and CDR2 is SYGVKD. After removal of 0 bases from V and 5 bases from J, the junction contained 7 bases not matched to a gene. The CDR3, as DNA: TGTGCCATCAGTGAGTCGTCACAGGGGGCCGGGGAGACCCAGTACTTC. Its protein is CAISESSQGAGETQYF.

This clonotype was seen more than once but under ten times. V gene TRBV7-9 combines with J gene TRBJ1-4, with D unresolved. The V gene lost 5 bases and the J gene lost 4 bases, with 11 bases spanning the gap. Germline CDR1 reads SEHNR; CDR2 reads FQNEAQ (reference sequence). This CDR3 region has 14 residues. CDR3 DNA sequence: TGTGCCAGCAGCCCGGGAAGCCTTAATGAAAAACTGTTTTTT. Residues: CASSPGSLNEKLFF.

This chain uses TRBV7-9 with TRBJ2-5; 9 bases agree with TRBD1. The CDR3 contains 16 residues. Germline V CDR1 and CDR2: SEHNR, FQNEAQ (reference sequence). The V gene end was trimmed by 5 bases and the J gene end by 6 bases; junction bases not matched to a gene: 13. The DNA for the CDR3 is TGTGCCAGCAGCCCCCCGGGGGGACAGGGTGTCAAGACCCAGTACTTC. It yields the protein CASSPPGGQGVKTQYF.